The 17 T cell receptor beta chains in this list originate from one sample, sequenced in a study of CD8 T cells in Susac syndrome. It was with random hexamers that roughly 0.45 to 1 ug RNA was reverse transcribed. Each CDR3 protein gets one entry after TCRdb re-called the immunoSEQ multiplex PCR reads with MiXCR. The repertoire holds fewer than 350,000 distinct CDR3 sequences, with around nine tenths as singletons. Sequencing was performed on CD8+ T cells from PBMCs. These receptors were obtained from a human donor with multiple sclerosis.

This clonotype was recorded only once. The chain recombines TRBV5-6 with TRBJ1-2; the D is unclear. Trimming stripped 4 bases from V and 2 bases from J, with 6 bases between. CDR3 length equals 12 residues. The germline V gene encodes CDR1 SGHDT and CDR2 YYEEEE. The CDR3 here is CASSPQNYGYTF. CDR3 DNA sequence: TGTGCCAGCAGCCCACAAAACTATGGCTACACCTTC.

The V call is TRBV4-2, the J call TRBJ2-1; 11 bases fit TRBD2. V lost 3 bases to trimming and J lost 5 bases; unmatched junction nucleotides: 3. CDR3 length: 15 amino acids. Germline-derived CDR1 and CDR2 are LGHNA and YNFKEQ. CDR3: CASSQGLAEDNEQFF. The CDR3 bases are TGTGCCAGCAGCCAGGGACTAGCGGAGGACAATGAGCAGTTCTTC.

The genes are TRBV7-3 and TRBJ2-3, with 12 bases identical to TRBD2. With V trimmed by 5 bases and J by 4 bases, 4 bases remained unmatched. CDR1 is SGHTA and CDR2 is FQGTGA in the germline V gene. This CDR3 is 15 amino acids long. The CDR3 DNA follows: TGTGCCAGCAGCCTCGCTAGCGGGGGGGCAGATACGCAGTATTTT. Translation: CASSLASGGADTQYF. The full variable domain, its missing parts supplied by reference TRBV7-3 and TRBJ2-3, is GAGVSQTPSNKVTEKGKYVELRCDPISGHTALYWYRQSLGQGPEFLIYFQGTGAADDSGLPNDRFFAVRPEGSVSTLKIQRTERGDSAVYLCASSLASGGADTQYFGPGTRLTVL.

V gene TRBV6-1 combines with J gene TRBJ1-6; possibly TRBD1 for D (6 bases). Trimming removed 11 bases from V and 8 bases from J, with 16 bases in between. In germline, CDR1 is MNHNS, CDR2 SASEGT. This CDR3 region has 13 residues. CDR3 in amino acids: CAAKGGGDSPLHF. The CDR3 DNA is TGTGCCGCCAAAGGGGGGGGCGATTCACCCCTCCACTTT.

The rearrangement uses TRBV28 and TRBJ2-7; D assignment may be TRBD1 or TRBD2 (5 bases each). The CDR3 consists of 14 residues. Between the trimmed V and J ends, which lost 2 bases and 7 bases, there was a span of 15 bases. Germline CDR1 and CDR2: MDHEN and SYDVKM. The CDR3 spells CASSLQGAEEEQYF. DNA for the CDR3: TGTGCCAGCAGTTTACAGGGAGCCGAGGAAGAGCAGTACTTC.

This rearrangement joins TRBV19 to TRBJ2-2; D remains unclear. Germline V gene sequence: CDR1 LNHDA, CDR2 SQIVND (reference sequence). Trimming removed 7 bases from V and 6 bases from J, with 12 bases in between. This CDR3 has 13 residues. The DNA of the CDR3 is TGTGCCAGTAATCTTAGGGCAGCCGGGGAGCTGTTTTTT. Residues: CASNLRAAGELFF.

The V call is TRBV9, the J call TRBJ2-3, with D possibly matching TRBD2 (6 bases). V shed 3 bases and J shed 8 bases, with 13 bases lying between them. The CDR3 is 13 amino acids. Germline V gene lookup returns CDR1 SGDLS and CDR2 YYNGEE. The DNA of the CDR3 is TGTGCCAGCAGCGAACCTACTAGCCGTACGCAGTATTTT. As protein: CASSEPTSRTQYF.

This chain links TRBV5-1 with TRBJ2-4, with TRBD2 matching 11 bases. Germline CDR1 is SGHRS and CDR2 is YFSETQ. CDR3 size: 16 residues. V was pared by 3 bases and J by 0 bases, with 2 bases of the junction left unmatched. Here the CDR3 DNA reads TGCGCCAGCAGCTCTAGCGGGGGGATAGCCAAAAACATTCAGTACTTC. Protein product: CASSSSGGIAKNIQYF.

The chain carries TRBV7-9 and TRBJ1-2; 7 nucleotides line up with TRBD1. The CDR3 sequence is 14 residues long. The J segment lost 6 bases and the V segment lost 4 bases, leaving 8 bases of the junction unmatched. From germline, CDR1 is SEHNR and CDR2 FQNEAQ (reference sequence). The CDR3 DNA reads as TGTGCCAGCAGCTCACCGACAGGGATTGATGGCTACACCTTC. It is translated as CASSSPTGIDGYTF.

J is TRBJ1-1 and V is TRBV9; no definite D call. Germline V gene sequence: CDR1 SGDLS, CDR2 YYNGEE. The CDR3 loop spans 13 amino acids. Trimming removed 0 bases from V and 5 bases from J, with 8 bases in between. CDR3 sequence (DNA): TGTGCCAGCAGCGTAGGGCGGCGGACTGAAGCTTTCTTT. It translates to CASSVGRRTEAFF.

V and J are TRBV4-1 and TRBJ2-7, with D possibly being TRBD1 (5 bases). Trimming removed 4 bases at V and 0 bases at J, with 19 bases between. CDR3 size: 17 residues. In germline, CDR1 is MGHRA, CDR2 YSYEKL. The CDR3 spells CASSLQGQGLSSYEQYF. In DNA form, the CDR3 reads TGCGCCAGCAGCCTCCAAGGGCAGGGCCTTAGCTCCTACGAGCAGTACTTC.

The chain links TRBV19 to TRBJ2-6; D is undetermined. CDR1 is LNHDA, CDR2 SQIVND, per germline (reference sequence). V lost 6 bases to trimming and J lost 4 bases, with 7 bases between them. This CDR3 has 13 amino acids. CDR3 sequence reads: CASRWPGANVLTF. In DNA, the CDR3 is TGTGCCAGTAGGTGGCCCGGGGCCAACGTCCTGACTTTC.

J is TRBJ2-1 and V is TRBV15; D perhaps matches TRBD2 (5 bases). CDR3 length: 14 residues. The germline V and J ends were trimmed by 5 bases and 4 bases, with 12 bases remaining between them. The germline V gene has CDR1 LNHNV and CDR2 YYDKDF (reference sequence). CDR3 nucleotides: TGTGCCACCAGCCCCCTAGCAAATTACAATGAGCAGTTCTTC. Its translation: CATSPLANYNEQFF.

This clonotype was detected only a few times. The V and J genes are TRBV7-9 and TRBJ2-4; the D gene is possibly TRBD1 (5 bases). The CDR3 has 15 residues. CDR1 SEHNR and CDR2 FQNEAQ come from the germline V gene (reference sequence). V lost 4 bases, J lost 0 bases, and 10 bases lay in between. CDR3 loop: CASSSEGEAKNIQYF. In DNA, the CDR3 is TGTGCCAGCAGCTCAGAAGGGGAAGCCAAAAACATTCAGTACTTC.

The chain combines TRBV11-2 with TRBJ2-3; the D is unclear. V shed 4 bases and J shed 2 bases, with 7 bases lying between them. CDR3 length equals 13 residues. Germline CDR1 SGHAT, CDR2 FQNNGV. CDR3 coding DNA: TGTGCCAGCAGCTGGCAGACCACAGATACGCAGTATTTT. It yields the protein CASSWQTTDTQYF.

The chain has TRBV4-1 and TRBJ1-5, with a tentative D call TRBD1 (6 bases). Per the germline V gene, CDR1 is MGHRA and CDR2 is YSYEKL. Trimming cost V 1 base and J 6 bases, with 13 bases left between them. This CDR3 region has 15 residues. CDR3 sequence: CASSQGTGTAQPQHF. The CDR3 DNA sequence: TGCGCCAGCAGCCAAGGAACAGGGACCGCTCAGCCCCAGCATTTT.

This chain links TRBV19 with TRBJ1-5, with 10 bases aligning to TRBD1. The CDR3 runs to 15 residues. With 3 bases clipped from V and 7 bases from J, the junction kept 6 bases outside the gene matches. CDR1 and CDR2 from the germline V gene are LNHDA and SQIVND (reference sequence). CDR3 nucleotides: TGTGCCAGTAGTATCGGGGACAGGGGAAGGCAGCCCCAGCATTTT. The encoded protein is CASSIGDRGRQPQHF. Full variable domain (missing parts from reference TRBV19 and TRBJ1-5): DGGITQSPKYLFRKEGQNVTLSCEQNLNHDAMYWYRQDPGQGLRLIYYSQIVNDFQKGDIAEGYSVSREKKESFPLTVTSAQKNPTAFYLCASSIGDRGRQPQHFGDGTRLSIL.